Presented here are 10 T cell receptor beta chains from one specimen sequenced in a study of OX40 agonist ivuxolimab in advanced cancers. Clones were read by immunoSEQ multiplex PCR, and TCRdb kept only the in-frame ones, dropping some. The sample comprises about 45,000 clones, 70% to 90% of which are singletons, and 0.38% rests with the top ten. This material consisted of CD4+ or CD8+ T cells sorted from blood, taken in a trial of the OX40 agonist ivuxolimab. These receptors were obtained from an adult with an advanced solid tumor such as melanoma, head and neck, liver or kidney cancer.

The rearrangement joins TRBV6-1 to TRBJ2-3; tentatively, D is TRBD2 (5 bases). This CDR3 is built from 13 residues. Germline CDR1 is MNHNS and CDR2 is SASEGT. Between the trimmed V and J ends, which lost 7 bases and 3 bases, there was a span of 11 bases. CDR3 loop: CASNGVRTDTQYF. CDR3 coding DNA: TGTGCCAGCAACGGGGTTAGAACAGATACGCAGTATTTT.

V gene TRBV6-1 combines with J gene TRBJ1-4; D call uncertain. This CDR3 comprises 12 residues. Looked up from germline, CDR1 is MNHNS and CDR2 is SASEGT. Trimming took 1 base from V and 7 from J, leaving 4 bases between them. This CDR3 reads CASSEVGEKLFF. The CDR3 DNA sequence: TGTGCCAGCAGTGAAGTGGGTGAAAAACTGTTTTTT.

The chain uses TRBV28 and TRBJ2-3; a possible D gene is TRBD2 (6 bases). The germline V gene has CDR1 MDHEN and CDR2 SYDVKM. CDR3 length: 17 residues. Between the trimmed V and J ends, which lost 1 base and 4 bases, there was a span of 18 bases. The CDR3 region is CASSLFAGTWGADTQYF. As DNA, the CDR3 is TGTGCCAGCAGTTTATTTGCGGGAACGTGGGGCGCAGATACGCAGTATTTT.

This chain joins TRBV28 and TRBJ1-2; D gene uncertain. Germline V gene data show CDR1 as MDHEN and CDR2 as SYDVKM. V lost 7 bases to trimming and J lost 0 bases, with 18 bases between them. The CDR3 is 16 residues long. The CDR3 sequence is CASTEAFQETNYGYTF. In DNA, the CDR3 is TGTGCCAGCACCGAAGCGTTTCAGGAGACTAACTATGGCTACACCTTC.

The rearrangement joins TRBV7-2 to TRBJ1-3; D unresolved. Between the trimmed V and J ends, which lost 3 bases and 4 bases, there was a span of 7 bases. CDR1 and CDR2 from the germline V gene are SGHTA and FQGNSA. The length of the CDR3 is 13 residues. The CDR3 DNA follows: TGTGCCAGCAGCTTCCAGGAAGGAAACACCATATATTTT. Its protein is CASSFQEGNTIYF.

The chain recombines TRBV27 with TRBJ1-1; D is undetermined. The CDR3 extends over 15 amino acids. CDR1 is MNHEY and CDR2 is SMNVEV in the germline V gene (reference sequence). V lost 4 bases to trimming and J lost 4 bases, with 16 bases between them. The CDR3 sequence is CASSSSWTLVTEAFF. CDR3 nucleotide sequence: TGTGCCAGCAGTTCCTCGTGGACCCTGGTCACTGAAGCTTTCTTT.

V and J are TRBV2 and TRBJ1-2; D ambiguous. This CDR3 is built from 11 residues. V lost 7 bases and J lost 8, with 11 bases in between. CDR1 is SNHLY, CDR2 FYNNEI, per germline. As DNA, the CDR3 is TGTGCCAGCACGCGGACCTGGGGCTACACCTTC. This gives the protein CASTRTWGYTF.

CDR3 in amino acids: CASSPDRISSPLHF. CDR3 in DNA: TGTGCCAGCAGCCCCGACAGGATAAGTTCACCCCTCCACTTT. J is TRBJ1-6 and V is TRBV4-2; possible D gene TRBD1, 6 bases. This CDR3 region has 14 residues. Germline loops: CDR1 LGHNA, CDR2 YNFKEQ. V lost 4 bases and J lost 9, with 13 bases in between.

V usage is TRBV7-2 and J usage is TRBJ2-3, with TRBD2 identical over 15 bases. Trimming cost V 3 bases and J 2 bases; bases outside gene matches: 6. The CDR3 has 18 amino acids. Germline V gene data show CDR1 as SGHTA and CDR2 as FQGNSA. CDR3 region: CASSFMGLAGGYTDTQYF. DNA for the CDR3: TGTGCCAGCAGCTTCATGGGACTAGCGGGAGGATACACAGATACGCAGTATTTT.

The V gene is TRBV18, the J gene TRBJ1-6; D is uncertain. Germline V gene data show CDR1 as KGHSH and CDR2 as LQKENI. V shed 2 bases and J shed 7 bases, with 6 bases lying between them. The CDR3 runs to 13 residues. The CDR3 reads CASSPNVNSPLHF. As DNA, the CDR3 is TGTGCCAGCTCACCAAACGTCAATTCACCCCTCCACTTT.